These 11 T cell receptor beta chains came from one sample sequenced in a study of beta chain features in type 1 diabetes. Their antigens are not known. Whole-study results and caveats: Moderate yet significant TCRB CDR3 shortening was seen in Type 1 diabetes patients in all four CD4+ subsets.

Reverse transcription of all isolated RNA meant that expressed TCRB transcripts were sequenced. Generated by immunoSEQ multiplex PCR, the TCRdb table keeps only in-frame clones and is missing some. The sample holds 240,000 or so clones, over 20% seen once. The sequenced material came from naive CD4+ T cells from blood. The receptors here all came from a woman aged 40 to 50 with type 1 diabetes.

The V and J genes are TRBV7-2 and TRBJ1-1; 9 bases agree with TRBD1. The germline V gene has CDR1 SGHTA and CDR2 FQGNSA. This CDR3 spans 11 amino acids. V gave up 5 bases and J gave up 10 bases; unmatched junction bases: 2. The CDR3 DNA sequence: TGTGCCAGCAGCGGACAGGGGAGAGCTTTCTTT. Its protein is CASSGQGRAFF.

This clone has more than one count but fewer than ten. The V call is TRBV6-6, the J call TRBJ1-2; 7 positions match TRBD1. The V gene's germline CDR1 is MNHNY and CDR2 SVGAGI (reference sequence). There are 14 residues in the CDR3. The ends lost 6 bases at V and 5 bases at J; junction bases unmatched: 9. The CDR3 loop is CASRPSTGPYGYTF. In nucleotides, the CDR3 is TGTGCCAGCAGACCTTCGACAGGGCCTTATGGCTACACCTTC.

This clone has more than one count but fewer than ten. Within the sample, other DNA sequences also encode this same CDR3. This chain uses TRBV2 with TRBJ1-5; D ambiguous. The V and J ends lost 8 bases and 0 bases respectively, with 11 bases between them. CDR1 and CDR2 (germline): SNHLY, FYNNEI. The CDR3 has 14 residues. The CDR3 spells CASADSYSNQPQHF. CDR3 coding DNA: TGTGCCAGCGCGGACTCCTATAGCAATCAGCCCCAGCATTTT.

This clone was seen more than once but under ten times. CDR3 amino acids: CSVPGTGREKLFF. In DNA, the CDR3 is TGCAGCGTTCCCGGGACAGGGCGGGAAAAACTGTTTTTT. The chain couples TRBV29-1 to TRBJ1-4, with 9 bases aligning to TRBD1. This CDR3 has 13 amino acids. V dropped 5 bases and J dropped 8; count of bases not matched to a gene: 6. CDR1 and CDR2 (germline): SQVTM, ANQGSEA.

This clone was seen only a few times. The chain joins TRBV14 to TRBJ1-1; D ambiguous. The CDR3 has 13 residues. The germline gives CDR1 SGHDN, CDR2 FVKESK. The V end was cut by 4 bases, the J end by 5 bases, with 11 bases between. The CDR3 reads CASSPSPGTEAFF. In nucleotides, the CDR3 is TGTGCCAGCAGCCCATCCCCAGGAACTGAAGCTTTCTTT.

The chain recombines TRBV6-5 with TRBJ2-5, with a possible D match to TRBD1 (5 bases). V gave up 1 base and J gave up 2 bases, with 14 bases separating them. Germline loops: CDR1 MNHEY, CDR2 SVGAGI. The CDR3 extends over 16 amino acids. CDR3 loop: CASSYWGMGRQETQYF. The CDR3 nucleotides read TGTGCCAGCAGTTACTGGGGCATGGGCCGGCAAGAGACCCAGTACTTC.

The V and J genes are TRBV30 and TRBJ1-2, with D possibly TRBD1 on 5 matching bases. Germline CDR1 GTSNPN, CDR2 SVGIG (reference sequence). This CDR3 has 18 residues. The CDR3 is CAGVNLEGSRATNYGYTF. The CDR3 region has the DNA TGTGCAGGAGTGAATCTGGAGGGAAGCAGGGCCACTAACTATGGCTACACCTTC.

In the case of this clone: This sample includes further DNA sequences coding for the same CDR3. The J gene is TRBJ2-7, the V gene TRBV5-4; D is ambiguous. CDR3 length: 11 amino acids. The germline V and J ends were trimmed by 2 bases and 6 bases, with 6 bases remaining between them. Germline V gene sequence: CDR1 SGHNT, CDR2 YYREEE (reference sequence). The CDR3 nucleotides are TGTGCCAGCAGCTTTTCATCCGAGCAGTACTTC. Protein: CASSFSSEQYF.

CDR3 residues: CASSLGQLNTGELFF. In nucleotides, the CDR3 is TGTGCCAGCTCTCTCGGACAGCTAAACACCGGGGAGCTGTTTTTT. V is TRBV18 and J is TRBJ2-2, with TRBD1 as a possible D gene (6 bases). CDR3 length: 15 amino acids. Per the germline V gene, CDR1 is KGHSH and CDR2 is LQKENI. The V and J ends lost 6 bases and 2 bases respectively, with 13 bases between them.

This clone has a handful of counts. The rearrangement joins TRBV29-1 to TRBJ2-7; TRBD1 agrees at 9 bases. Losses at the gene ends were 6 bases for V and 3 bases for J; bases not matched to a gene: 6. This CDR3 is built from 13 residues. Germline values: CDR1 SQVTM, CDR2 ANQGSEA. The CDR3 DNA is TGCAGCGTAATGACAGGGGGAGGCTACGAGCAGTACTTC. This gives the protein CSVMTGGGYEQYF.

This clone was observed a few times. The chain joins TRBV29-1 to TRBJ1-2, with TRBD1 matching 7 bases. This CDR3 contains 12 residues. The J segment lost 8 bases and the V segment lost 3 bases, leaving 6 bases of the junction unmatched. CDR1 and CDR2 from the germline V gene are SQVTM and ANQGSEA. The DNA for the CDR3 is TGCAGCGTTGATTGGGACAGATACGGCTACACCTTC. Translation gives CSVDWDRYGYTF.